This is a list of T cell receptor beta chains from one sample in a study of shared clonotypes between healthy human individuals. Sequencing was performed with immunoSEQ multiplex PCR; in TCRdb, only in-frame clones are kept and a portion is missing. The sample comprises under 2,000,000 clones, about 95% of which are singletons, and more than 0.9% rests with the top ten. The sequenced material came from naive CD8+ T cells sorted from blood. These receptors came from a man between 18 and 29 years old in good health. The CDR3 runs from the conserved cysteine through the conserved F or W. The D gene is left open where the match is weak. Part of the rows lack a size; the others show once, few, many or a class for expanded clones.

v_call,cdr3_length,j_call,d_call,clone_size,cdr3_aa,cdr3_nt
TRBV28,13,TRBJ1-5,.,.,CASSPYSNQPQHF,TGTGCCAGCAGTCCGTATAGCAATCAGCCCCAGCATTTT
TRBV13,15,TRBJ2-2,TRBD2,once,CASSPPRGGPGELFF,TGTGCCAGCAGCCCGCCCCGGGGGGGCCCCGGGGAGCTGTTTTTT
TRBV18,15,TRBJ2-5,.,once,CASSPPDSLEETQYF,TGTGCCAGCTCACCACCCGACTCCCTGGAAGAGACCCAGTACTTC
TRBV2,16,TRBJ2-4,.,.,CASSEEAYLAKNIQYF,TGTGCCAGCAGTGAAGAGGCTTACCTAGCCAAAAACATTCAGTACTTC
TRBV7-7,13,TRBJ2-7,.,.,CASSFGLSYEQYF,TGTGCTAGCAGCTTCGGACTTTCCTACGAGCAGTACTTC
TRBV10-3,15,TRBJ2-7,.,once,CAISNVVDLSLEQYF,TGTGCCATCAGCAATGTCGTAGACCTCTCTTTGGAGCAGTACTTC
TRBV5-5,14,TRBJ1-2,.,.,CASSLDSTNYGYTF,TGTGCCAGCAGCTTGGACAGTACGAACTATGGCTACACCTTC
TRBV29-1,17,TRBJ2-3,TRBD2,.,CSVADTWTSGGTDTQYF,TGCAGCGTCGCAGACACCTGGACTAGCGGGGGAACAGATACGCAGTATTTT
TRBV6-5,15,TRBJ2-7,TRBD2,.,CASSSYSGGAGEQYF,TGTGCCAGCAGCTCATATAGCGGGGGGGCCGGAGAGCAGTACTTC
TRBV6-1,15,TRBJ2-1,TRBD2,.,CASSEGLAGENEQFF,TGTGCCAGCAGTGAAGGACTAGCGGGGGAGAATGAGCAGTTCTTC
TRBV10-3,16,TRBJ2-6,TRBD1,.,CAAGPTGGTGANVLTF,TGTGCCGCCGGCCCCACAGGGGGCACTGGGGCCAACGTCCTGACTTTC
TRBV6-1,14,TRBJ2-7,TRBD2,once,CASSETSGVNEQYF,TGTGCCAGCAGTGAGACTAGCGGGGTCAACGAGCAGTACTTC
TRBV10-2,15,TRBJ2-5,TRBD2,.,CASSESSGEQETQYF,TGCGCCAGCAGTGAGTCTAGCGGGGAGCAAGAGACCCAGTACTTC
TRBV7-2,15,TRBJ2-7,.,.,CASSLRRAGSHEQYF,TGTGCCAGCAGCCTCCGTCGGGCGGGATCCCACGAGCAGTACTTC
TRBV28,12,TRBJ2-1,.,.,CASNQGTPEQFF,TGTGCCAGCAACCAGGGAACCCCTGAGCAGTTCTTC
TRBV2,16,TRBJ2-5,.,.,CASSEGGLSLQETQYF,TGTGCCAGCAGTGAAGGGGGGCTTTCACTTCAAGAGACCCAGTACTTC
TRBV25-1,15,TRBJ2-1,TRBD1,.,CASSEEETGVTEQFF,TGTGCCAGCAGTGAGGAAGAGACAGGGGTTACTGAGCAGTTCTTC
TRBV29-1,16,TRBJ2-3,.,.,CSVERWGAPGTDTQYF,TGCAGCGTTGAGAGATGGGGGGCGCCTGGCACAGATACGCAGTATTTT
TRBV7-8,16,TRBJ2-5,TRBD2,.,CASSSQRGGNQETQYF,TGTGCCAGCAGCTCCCAGCGGGGTGGTAACCAAGAGACCCAGTACTTC
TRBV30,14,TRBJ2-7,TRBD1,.,CAWSVGTVSYEQYF,TGTGCCTGGAGTGTCGGGACAGTCTCCTACGAGCAGTACTTC
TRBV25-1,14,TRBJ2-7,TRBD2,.,CASSPGLAGPEQYF,TGTGCCAGCAGCCCGGGACTAGCGGGACCCGAGCAGTACTTC
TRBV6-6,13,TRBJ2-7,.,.,CASSYSFPYEQYF,TGTGCCAGCAGTTACTCTTTTCCCTACGAGCAGTACTTC
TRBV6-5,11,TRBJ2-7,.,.,CASSYSDEQYF,TGTGCCAGCAGTTACTCTGACGAGCAGTACTTC
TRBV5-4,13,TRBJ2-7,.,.,CASSQGQYYEQYF,TGTGCCAGCAGCCAAGGACAGTACTACGAGCAGTACTTC
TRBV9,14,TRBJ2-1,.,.,CASSGTAAYNEQFF,TGTGCCAGCAGCGGAACCGCAGCGTACAATGAGCAGTTCTTC
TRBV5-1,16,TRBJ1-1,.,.,CASSLEAWGVNTEAFF,TGCGCCAGCAGCCTTGAGGCCTGGGGCGTCAACACTGAAGCTTTCTTT
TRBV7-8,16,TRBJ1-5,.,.,CASSLVQGESNQPQHF,TGTGCCAGCAGCTTAGTACAGGGTGAGAGCAATCAGCCCCAGCATTTT
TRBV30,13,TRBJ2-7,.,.,CAWSEAGPYEQYF,TGTGCCTGGAGTGAGGCAGGACCCTACGAGCAGTACTTC
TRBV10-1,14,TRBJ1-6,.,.,CASSEGDLNSPLHF,TGCGCCAGCAGTGAGGGAGACCTTAATTCACCCCTCCACTTT
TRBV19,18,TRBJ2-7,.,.,CASSSRDLGQKGSYEQYF,TGTGCCAGTAGTAGTAGGGACCTTGGGCAAAAGGGGTCCTACGAGCAGTACTTC
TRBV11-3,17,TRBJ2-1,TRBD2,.,CASSPRPGLAGDGEQFF,TGTGCCAGCAGCCCCCGACCGGGACTAGCGGGAGACGGTGAGCAGTTCTTC
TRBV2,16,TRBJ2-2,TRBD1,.,CASSDPQGVMAGELFF,TGTGCCAGCAGTGACCCCCAGGGGGTTATGGCCGGGGAGCTGTTTTTT
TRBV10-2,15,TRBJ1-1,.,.,CASSAHLGGWTEAFF,TGCGCCAGCAGTGCCCACCTGGGGGGCTGGACTGAAGCTTTCTTT
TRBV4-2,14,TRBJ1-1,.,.,CASSQDSKPIEAFF,TGTGCCAGCAGCCAAGACTCCAAGCCTATTGAAGCTTTCTTT
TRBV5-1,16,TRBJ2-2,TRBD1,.,CASSRTGASNTGELFF,TGCGCCAGCAGCCGGACAGGGGCGTCGAACACCGGGGAGCTGTTTTTT